A single sample is the source of the 7 T cell receptor beta chains below, sequenced in a study of cytomegalovirus exposure and HLA in healthy donors. 13 Jbeta primers and 60 Vbeta primers were used for the PCR. Profiling relied on immunoSEQ multiplex PCR, and the TCRdb table lists in-frame clones only, not all of them. This sample carries 99,000 or so clones, about 75% of them seen once, and the ten largest clones take 5.8%. Sequenced material: PBMCs. These receptors originate from a man aged 55 to 70 in good health and CMV-seropositive.

The genes are TRBV6-5 and TRBJ1-2; possible D gene TRBD1, 5 bases. Trimming stripped 4 bases from V and 2 bases from J, with 11 bases between. CDR3 length equals 14 residues. CDR1 is MNHEY, CDR2 SVGAGI, per germline. In nucleotides, the CDR3 is TGTGCCAGCAGTTCCGGACAAGAAAACTATGGCTACACCTTC. It translates to CASSSGQENYGYTF.

The chain links TRBV11-3 to TRBJ2-4; 10 bases fit TRBD1. CDR3 length: 15 amino acids. V gave up 0 bases and J gave up 9 bases; unmatched junction bases: 5. Germline V gives CDR1 SGHNT, CDR2 YENEEA. This CDR3 is CASSLDGQGVSIQYF. The CDR3 nucleotides read TGTGCCAGCAGCTTAGACGGACAGGGGGTATCCATTCAGTACTTC. The full variable domain, with the rest looked up from reference TRBV11-3 and TRBJ2-4, is EAGVVQSPRYKIIEKKQPVAFWCNPISGHNTLYWYLQNLGQGPELLIRYENEEAVDDSQLPKDRFSAERLKGVDSTLKIQPAELGDSAVYLCASSLDGQGVSIQYFGAGTRLSVL.

V gene TRBV6-6 combines with J gene TRBJ1-3, with D perhaps matching TRBD1 (6 bases). This CDR3 contains 15 residues. V lost 10 bases, J lost 4 bases, and 20 bases lay in between. Germline-derived CDR1 and CDR2 are MNHNY and SVGAGI (reference sequence). CDR3 coding DNA: TGTGCCACCGGGGAAGGGGGTTCGTACGGAAACACCATATATTTT. It specifies CATGEGGSYGNTIYF.

J is TRBJ2-2 and V is TRBV11-2, with 13 bases that match TRBD2. V dropped 1 base and J dropped 1; count of bases not matched to a gene: 0. Germline V lookup: CDR1 SGHAT, CDR2 FQNNGV. The CDR3 is made up of 17 amino acids. CDR3 in amino acids: CASSLGLAGGNTGELFF. CDR3 sequence (DNA): TGTGCCAGCAGCTTAGGACTAGCGGGGGGGAACACCGGGGAGCTGTTTTTT.

This chain joins TRBV5-4 and TRBJ1-2; 10 bases line up with TRBD1. CDR3 size: 15 residues. From germline, CDR1 is SGHNT and CDR2 YYREEE (reference sequence). Trimming removed 4 bases from V and 4 bases from J; junction bases left unmatched: 7. CDR3 sequence: CASSRGQGSPYGYTF. The CDR3 DNA reads TGTGCCAGCAGCCGGGGACAGGGGAGCCCCTATGGCTACACCTTC.

The V call is TRBV15, the J call TRBJ2-3; TRBD2 might be the D (6 bases). CDR3 length: 15 residues. Germline V gene data show CDR1 as LNHNV and CDR2 as YYDKDF (reference sequence). V was pared by 1 base and J by 2 bases, with 10 bases between. CDR3 coding DNA: TGTGCCACCAGCAGAGTGGGACTGCCCACAGATACGCAGTATTTT. Translating gives CATSRVGLPTDTQYF.

The chain carries TRBV6-6 and TRBJ2-7, with D possibly being TRBD1 (6 bases). CDR3 length: 14 residues. Germline assignment: CDR1 MNHNY and CDR2 SVGAGI (reference sequence). V was cut by 6 bases and J by 7 bases, with 19 bases left in between. CDR3 DNA sequence: TGTGCCAGCAGCTCTGAGGGATGGGGGCGAGAGCAGTACTTC. This gives the protein CASSSEGWGREQYF.